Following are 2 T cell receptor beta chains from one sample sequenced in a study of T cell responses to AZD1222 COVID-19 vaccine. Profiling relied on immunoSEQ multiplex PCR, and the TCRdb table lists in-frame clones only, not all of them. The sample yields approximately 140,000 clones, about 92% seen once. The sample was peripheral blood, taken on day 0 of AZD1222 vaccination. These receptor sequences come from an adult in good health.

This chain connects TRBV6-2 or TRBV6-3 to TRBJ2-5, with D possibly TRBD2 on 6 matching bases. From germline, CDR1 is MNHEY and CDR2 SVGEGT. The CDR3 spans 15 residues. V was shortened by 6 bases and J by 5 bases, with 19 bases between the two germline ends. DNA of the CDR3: TGTGCCAGCAGCCTAACCCGGGGGATTGGGGAGACCCAGTACTTC. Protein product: CASSLTRGIGETQYF.

CDR3 region: CASRNPDRVSSGNTIYF. In DNA, the CDR3 is TGTGCCAGCAGGAACCCGGACAGGGTGAGCTCTGGAAACACCATATATTTT. The V gene is TRBV5-8, the J gene TRBJ1-3; 8 nucleotides match TRBD1. In germline, CDR1 is SGHTS, CDR2 YDEGEE. The junction had 10 bases not matched to a gene; V was cut back by 5 bases and J by 0 bases. This CDR3 contains 17 residues.